This entry describes one TCR beta chain. Its antigen is currently unknown. This sample was taken from a study of cytomegalovirus exposure and HLA in healthy donors. The wider study: Falling in the Caucasian-associated ancestry cluster were about 83% of a few hundred genotyped donors.

Study-wide findings and caveats: It was reported that TCR beta sequences correctly inferred the HLA-A and HLA-B alleles for most subjects. Association of a missense DCLRE1C variant with TCR beta V- and J-gene trimming was reported in a later analysis.

Researchers ran the PCR with 60 Vbeta and 13 Jbeta primers. In the original processing: In a later analysis, around 87 million unique TCR beta chains included roughly 11 million shared by two or more donors. The table came from immunoSEQ multiplex PCR; TCRdb's copy has only in-frame clones and leaves some out. Clonal size and the V and J genes are those of that table, whereas D and trimming came from the DNA. This listing includes 85,000 or so clones. Germline V gene lookup returns CDR1 SGHAT and CDR2 FQNNGV. Trimming removed 2 bases at V and 5 bases at J, with 8 bases between. The CDR3 contains 13 residues.

Sequencing was carried out using PBMCs. The sequence came from a young woman in good health and CMV-seronegative. The V and J genes are TRBV11-2 and TRBJ2-3; unclear D gene. The CDR3 sequence: CASSLNRGDTQYF. In nucleotides, the CDR3 is TGTGCCAGCAGCTTAAACCGAGGAGATACGCAGTATTTT.